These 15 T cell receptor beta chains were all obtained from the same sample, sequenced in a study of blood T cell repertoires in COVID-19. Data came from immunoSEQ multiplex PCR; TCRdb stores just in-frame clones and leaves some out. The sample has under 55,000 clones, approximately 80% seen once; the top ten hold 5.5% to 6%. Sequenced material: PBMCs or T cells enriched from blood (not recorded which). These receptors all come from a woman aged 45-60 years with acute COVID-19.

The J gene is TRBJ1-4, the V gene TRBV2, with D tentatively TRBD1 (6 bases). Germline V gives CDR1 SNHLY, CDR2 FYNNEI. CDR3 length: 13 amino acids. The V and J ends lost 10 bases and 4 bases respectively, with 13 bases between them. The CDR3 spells CATNRVGNEKLFF. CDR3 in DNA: TGTGCCACCAACAGGGTTGGTAATGAAAAACTGTTTTTT.

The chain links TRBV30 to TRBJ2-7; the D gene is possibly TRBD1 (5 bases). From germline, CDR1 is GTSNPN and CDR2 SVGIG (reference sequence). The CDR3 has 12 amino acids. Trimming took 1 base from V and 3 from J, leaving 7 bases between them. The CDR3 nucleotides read TGTGCCTGGAGTGCAGGGAACTACGAGCAGTACTTC. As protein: CAWSAGNYEQYF.

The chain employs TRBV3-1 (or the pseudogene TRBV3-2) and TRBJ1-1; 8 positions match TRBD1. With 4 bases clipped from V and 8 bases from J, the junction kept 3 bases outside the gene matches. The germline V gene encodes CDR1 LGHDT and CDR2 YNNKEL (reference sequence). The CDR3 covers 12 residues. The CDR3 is CASSLRDREAFF. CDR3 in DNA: TGTGCCAGCAGCCTTCGGGACAGGGAAGCTTTCTTT.

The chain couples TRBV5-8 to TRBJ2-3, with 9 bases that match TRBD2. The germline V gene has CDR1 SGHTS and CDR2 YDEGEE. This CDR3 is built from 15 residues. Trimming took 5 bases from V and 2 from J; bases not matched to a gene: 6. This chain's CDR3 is CASRRGGPLTDTQYF. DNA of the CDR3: TGTGCCAGCAGGCGGGGGGGGCCGCTCACAGATACGCAGTATTTT.

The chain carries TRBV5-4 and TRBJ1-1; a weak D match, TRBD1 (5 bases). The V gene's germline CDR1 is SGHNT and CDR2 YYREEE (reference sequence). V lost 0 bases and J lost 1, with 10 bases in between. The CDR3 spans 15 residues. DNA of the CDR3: TGTGCCAGCAGCTTGGCCAGGGTTCGGAACACTGAAGCTTTCTTT. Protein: CASSLARVRNTEAFF.

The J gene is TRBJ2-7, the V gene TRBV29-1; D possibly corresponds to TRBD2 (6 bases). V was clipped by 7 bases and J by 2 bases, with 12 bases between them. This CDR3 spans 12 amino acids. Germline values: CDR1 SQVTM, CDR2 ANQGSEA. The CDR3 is CSARDSAYEQYF. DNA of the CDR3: TGCAGCGCTCGGGACTCTGCCTACGAGCAGTACTTC.

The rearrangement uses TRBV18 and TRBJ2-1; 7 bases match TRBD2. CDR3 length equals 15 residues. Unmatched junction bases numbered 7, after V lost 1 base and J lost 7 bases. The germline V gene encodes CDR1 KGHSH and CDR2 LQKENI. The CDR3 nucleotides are TGTGCCAGCTCACCACTTGTGGGGGAGGGAAATGAGCAGTTCTTC. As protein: CASSPLVGEGNEQFF.

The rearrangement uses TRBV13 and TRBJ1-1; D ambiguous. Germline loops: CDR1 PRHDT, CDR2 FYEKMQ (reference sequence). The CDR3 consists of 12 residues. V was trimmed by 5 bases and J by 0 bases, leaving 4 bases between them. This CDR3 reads CASSIMNTEAFF. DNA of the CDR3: TGTGCCAGCAGCATAATGAACACTGAAGCTTTCTTT.

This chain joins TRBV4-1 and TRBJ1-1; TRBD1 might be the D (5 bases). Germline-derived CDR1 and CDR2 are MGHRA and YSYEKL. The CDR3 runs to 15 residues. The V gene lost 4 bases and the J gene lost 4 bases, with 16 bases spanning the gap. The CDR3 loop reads CASSLQTVVGTEAFF. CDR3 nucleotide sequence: TGCGCCAGCAGCCTCCAGACAGTGGTGGGCACTGAAGCTTTCTTT.

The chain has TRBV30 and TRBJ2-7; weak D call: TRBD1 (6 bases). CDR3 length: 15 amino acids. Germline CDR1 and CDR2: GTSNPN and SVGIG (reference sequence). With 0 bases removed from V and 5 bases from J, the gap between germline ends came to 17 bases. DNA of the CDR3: TGTGCCTGGAGTGTACTTAGGCAGGGGATCGACGAGCAGTACTTC. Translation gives CAWSVLRQGIDEQYF.

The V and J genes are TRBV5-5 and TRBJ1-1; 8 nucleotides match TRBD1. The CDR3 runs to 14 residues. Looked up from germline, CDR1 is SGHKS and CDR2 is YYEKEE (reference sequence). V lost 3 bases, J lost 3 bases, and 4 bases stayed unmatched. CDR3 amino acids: CASSWTGRDTEAFF. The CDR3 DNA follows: TGTGCCAGCAGCTGGACAGGGAGAGACACTGAAGCTTTCTTT.

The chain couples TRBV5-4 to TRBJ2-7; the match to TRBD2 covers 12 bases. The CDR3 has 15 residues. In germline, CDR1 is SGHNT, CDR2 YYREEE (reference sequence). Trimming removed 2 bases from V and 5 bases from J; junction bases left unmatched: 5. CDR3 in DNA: TGTGCCAGCAGCTTCACTAGCGGGGGGCAGAACGAGCAGTACTTC. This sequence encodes CASSFTSGGQNEQYF.

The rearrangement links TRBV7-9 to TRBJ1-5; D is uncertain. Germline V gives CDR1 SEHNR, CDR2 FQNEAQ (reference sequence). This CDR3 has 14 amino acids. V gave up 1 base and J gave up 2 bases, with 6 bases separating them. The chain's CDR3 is CASSLDAGNQPQHF. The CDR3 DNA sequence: TGTGCCAGCAGCTTAGATGCAGGCAATCAGCCCCAGCATTTT.

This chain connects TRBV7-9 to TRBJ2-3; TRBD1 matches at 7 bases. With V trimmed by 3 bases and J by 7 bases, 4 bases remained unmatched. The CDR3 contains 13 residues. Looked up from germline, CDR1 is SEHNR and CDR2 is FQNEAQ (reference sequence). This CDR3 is CASSFDRENTQYF. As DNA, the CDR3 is TGTGCCAGCAGCTTCGACAGGGAAAATACGCAGTATTTT.

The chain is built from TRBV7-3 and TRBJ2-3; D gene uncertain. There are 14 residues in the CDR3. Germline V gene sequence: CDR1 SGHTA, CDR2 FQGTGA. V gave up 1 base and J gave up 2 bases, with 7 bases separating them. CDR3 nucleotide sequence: TGTGCCAGCAGCTTAAGTACAGTCACAGATACGCAGTATTTT. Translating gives CASSLSTVTDTQYF.